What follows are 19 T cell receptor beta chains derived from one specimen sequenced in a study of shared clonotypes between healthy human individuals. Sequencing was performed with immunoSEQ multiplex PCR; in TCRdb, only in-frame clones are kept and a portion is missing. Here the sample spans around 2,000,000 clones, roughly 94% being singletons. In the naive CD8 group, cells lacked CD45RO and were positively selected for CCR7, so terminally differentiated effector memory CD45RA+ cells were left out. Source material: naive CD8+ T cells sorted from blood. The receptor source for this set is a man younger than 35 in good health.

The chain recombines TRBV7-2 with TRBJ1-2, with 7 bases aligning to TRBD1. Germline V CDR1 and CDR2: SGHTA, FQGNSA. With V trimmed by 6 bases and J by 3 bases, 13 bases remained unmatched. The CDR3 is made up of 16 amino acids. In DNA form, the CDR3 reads TGTGCCAGCAGTTTACTAGGGGACAGCTGGGACTATGGCTACACCTTC. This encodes CASSLLGDSWDYGYTF.

The CDR3 reads CASSPGGTSYGYTF. CDR3 DNA sequence: TGTGCCAGCAGCCCAGGGGGGACAAGTTATGGCTACACCTTC. The rearrangement uses TRBV7-2 and TRBJ1-2; 7 bases agree with TRBD1. The CDR3 sequence is 14 residues long. Germline loops: CDR1 SGHTA, CDR2 FQGNSA. V trimming: 5 bases; J trimming: 5 bases; junction bases outside the gene matches: 8.

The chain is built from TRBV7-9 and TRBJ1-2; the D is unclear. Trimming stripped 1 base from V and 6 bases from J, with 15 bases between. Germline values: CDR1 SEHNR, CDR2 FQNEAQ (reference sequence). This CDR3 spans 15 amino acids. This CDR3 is CASSLVKDRANGYTF. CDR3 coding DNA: TGTGCCAGCAGCTTAGTTAAGGACCGAGCAAATGGCTACACCTTC.

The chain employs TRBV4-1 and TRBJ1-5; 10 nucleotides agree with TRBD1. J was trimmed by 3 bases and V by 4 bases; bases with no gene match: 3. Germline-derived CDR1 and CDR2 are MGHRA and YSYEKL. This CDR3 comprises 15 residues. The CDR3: CASSLGTGANQPQHF. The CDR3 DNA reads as TGCGCCAGCAGCCTGGGGACAGGGGCCAATCAGCCCCAGCATTTT.

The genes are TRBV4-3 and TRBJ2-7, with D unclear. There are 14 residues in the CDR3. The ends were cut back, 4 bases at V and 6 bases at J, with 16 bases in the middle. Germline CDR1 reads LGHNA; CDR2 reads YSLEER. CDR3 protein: CASSPWAALGEQYF. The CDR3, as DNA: TGCGCCAGCAGCCCCTGGGCGGCATTGGGCGAGCAGTACTTC.

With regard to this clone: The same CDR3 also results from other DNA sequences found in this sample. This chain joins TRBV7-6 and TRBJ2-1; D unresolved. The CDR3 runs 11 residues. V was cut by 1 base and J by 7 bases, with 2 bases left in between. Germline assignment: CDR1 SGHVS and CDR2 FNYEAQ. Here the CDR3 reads CASSLGNEQFF. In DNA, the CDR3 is TGTGCCAGCAGCTTAGGGAATGAGCAGTTCTTC.

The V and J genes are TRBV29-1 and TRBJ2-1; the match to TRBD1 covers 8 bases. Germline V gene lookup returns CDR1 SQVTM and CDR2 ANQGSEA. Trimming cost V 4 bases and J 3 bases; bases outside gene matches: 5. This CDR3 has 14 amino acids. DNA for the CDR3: TGCAGCGTTGCCGACAGGGGAGGCTACAATGAGCAGTTCTTC. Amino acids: CSVADRGGYNEQFF.

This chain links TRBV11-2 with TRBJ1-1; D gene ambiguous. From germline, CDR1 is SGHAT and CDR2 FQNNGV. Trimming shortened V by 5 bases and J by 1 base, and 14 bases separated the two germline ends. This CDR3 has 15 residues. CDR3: CASSPPAVGNTEAFF. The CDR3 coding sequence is TGTGCCAGCAGCCCCCCCGCGGTCGGGAACACTGAAGCTTTCTTT.

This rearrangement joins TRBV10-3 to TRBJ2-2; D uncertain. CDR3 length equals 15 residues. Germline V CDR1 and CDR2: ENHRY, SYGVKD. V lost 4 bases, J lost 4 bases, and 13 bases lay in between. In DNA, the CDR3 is TGTGCCATCAGTGCTCAGACCCACAGCACCGGGGAGCTGTTTTTT. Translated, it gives CAISAQTHSTGELFF.

DNA of the CDR3: TGTGCCAGCAGCTTTGGGTTGGGCGGCTACAATGAGCAGTTCTTC. Residues: CASSFGLGGYNEQFF. The rearrangement uses TRBV5-6 and TRBJ2-1; no clear D. With 2 bases removed from V and 3 bases from J, the gap between germline ends came to 12 bases. The CDR3 covers 15 residues. Germline assignment: CDR1 SGHDT and CDR2 YYEEEE.

The CDR3 region is CASSPGPSGAPGELFF. The CDR3 bases are TGTGCCAGCAGCCCCGGGCCTAGCGGGGCTCCCGGGGAGCTGTTTTTT. The chain combines TRBV9 with TRBJ2-2; 9 bases map to TRBD2. Germline V gene lookup returns CDR1 SGDLS and CDR2 YYNGEE. The CDR3 extends over 16 amino acids. V trimming: 4 bases; J trimming: 6 bases; junction bases outside the gene matches: 10.

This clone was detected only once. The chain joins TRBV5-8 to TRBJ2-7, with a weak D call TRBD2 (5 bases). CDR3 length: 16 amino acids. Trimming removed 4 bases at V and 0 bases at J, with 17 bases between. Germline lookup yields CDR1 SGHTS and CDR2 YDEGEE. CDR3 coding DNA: TGTGCCAGCAGCCCTAGGGAGTCATATATCTCCTACGAGCAGTACTTC. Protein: CASSPRESYISYEQYF.

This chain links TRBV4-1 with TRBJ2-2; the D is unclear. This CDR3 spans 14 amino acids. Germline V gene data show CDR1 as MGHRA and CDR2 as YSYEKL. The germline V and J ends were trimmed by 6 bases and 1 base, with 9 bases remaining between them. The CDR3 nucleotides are TGCGCCAGCAGTTTTGGGGAGAACACCGGGGAGCTGTTTTTT. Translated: CASSFGENTGELFF.

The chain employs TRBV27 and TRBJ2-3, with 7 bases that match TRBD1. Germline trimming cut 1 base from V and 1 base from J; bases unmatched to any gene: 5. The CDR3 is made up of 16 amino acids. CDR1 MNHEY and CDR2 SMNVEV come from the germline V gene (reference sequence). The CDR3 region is CASSLLLRGRTDTQYF. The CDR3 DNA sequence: TGTGCCAGCAGTTTATTATTAAGGGGGCGCACAGATACGCAGTATTTT.

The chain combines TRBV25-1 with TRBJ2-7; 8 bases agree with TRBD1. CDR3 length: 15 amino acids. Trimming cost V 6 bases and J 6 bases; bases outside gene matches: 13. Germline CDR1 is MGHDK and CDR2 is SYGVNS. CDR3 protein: CASRVRRGQGGEQYF. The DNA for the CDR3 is TGTGCCAGCAGGGTCAGAAGAGGACAGGGTGGCGAGCAGTACTTC.

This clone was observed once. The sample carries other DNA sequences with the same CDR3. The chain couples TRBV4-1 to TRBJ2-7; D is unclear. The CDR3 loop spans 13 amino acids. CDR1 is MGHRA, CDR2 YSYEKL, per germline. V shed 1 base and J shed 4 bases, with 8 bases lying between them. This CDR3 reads CASSQGTVYEQYF. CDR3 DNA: TGCGCCAGCAGCCAAGGGACCGTTTACGAGCAGTACTTC.

CDR3 loop: CASSLRGGAYEQYF. Written as DNA, the CDR3 is TGTGCCAGCAGCTTAAGAGGGGGGGCGTACGAGCAGTACTTC. This chain links TRBV7-9 with TRBJ2-7; tentatively, D is TRBD2 (7 bases). Looked up from germline, CDR1 is SEHNR and CDR2 is FQNEAQ (reference sequence). The CDR3 length is 14 residues. Trimming cost V 2 bases and J 4 bases, with 12 bases left between them.

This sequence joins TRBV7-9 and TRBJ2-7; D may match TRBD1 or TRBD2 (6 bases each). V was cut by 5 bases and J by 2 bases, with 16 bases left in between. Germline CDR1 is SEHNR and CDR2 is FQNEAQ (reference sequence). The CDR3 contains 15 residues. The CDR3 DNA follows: TGTGCCAGCAGCCCCGCCTCGGGGGCAGCCTACGAGCAGTACTTC. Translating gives CASSPASGAAYEQYF.

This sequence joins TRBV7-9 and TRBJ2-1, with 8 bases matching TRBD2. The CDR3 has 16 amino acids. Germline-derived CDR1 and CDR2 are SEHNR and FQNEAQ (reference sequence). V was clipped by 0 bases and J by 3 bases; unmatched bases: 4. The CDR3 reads CASSLAIAGLYNEQFF. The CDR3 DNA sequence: TGTGCCAGCAGCTTAGCGATAGCGGGACTCTACAATGAGCAGTTCTTC.